The subject of this entry is one TCR beta chain. This clonotype appeared many times. It has no known antigen specificity. Per-base qualities were not stored, and no clone one base away is much larger. Per the publication, the treatment or condition label means: allogeneic hematopoietic cell transplantation with graft depleted of TCRalphabeta T cells and CD19 B cells. TCRalphabeta/CD19-depleted allogeneic hematopoietic cell grafts were given to the transplant recipients, all of whom were children. Library method: PCR. The sequencer listed for this sample is Illumina HiSeq 2500. To normalize quantification of the TCRbeta repertoire, the TCR libraries were built with molecular barcoding that relied on unique molecular identifiers. Using fastp trimming at Q25 and MiXCR clonotype assembly, TCRdb reanalyzed the public sequencing data and kept in-frame beta chains. Every distinct CDR3 protein forms one entry, paired with its most common genes and DNA. This sample lists about 200,000 distinct CDR3 sequences; roughly 7% were detected once. The top ten clonotypes cover 5.5% of the sample.

The sample is drawn from a study of T-cell reconstitution after alpha-beta-depleted transplantation in children (dated by TCRdb to 2016 to 2017). For the study in its entirety: T-cell immune reconstitution after TCRalphabeta/CD19-depleted allogeneic hematopoietic cell transplantation in children was quantitatively tracked in the study by means of TCR repertoire profiling. What the authors observed across the whole study: The apparently early alphabetaT-cell count recovery about two months after transplant was reportedly dependent on only several hundred rapidly expanded clones derived from non-depleted graft cells. In some patients, the high TCRbeta diversity seen at day 60 was put down to recipient T cells and intrathymic progenitors that had survived conditioning. Hyperexpanded clone frequencies declined over subsequent months; after one year, T-cell counts and TCRbeta diversity were mostly attributed to newly produced T cells.

V is cut by 0 bases and J by 4 bases, and the space between the germline ends is 4 bases. The CDR3 holds 12 amino acids from the cysteine to the phenylalanine. Solely the CDR3 DNA is kept, with 36 bases framed from the first base. The V and J genes are TRBV12-3 or TRBV12-4 and TRBJ2-7, with the D gene not confidently named. The sequence was collected from a boy between 2 and 15 years old with acute lymphoblastic leukemia, due to receive a stem cell transplant. Specimen: PBMCs, collected before TCRalphabeta/CD19-depleted stem cell transplant. In nucleotide form, the sequence is TGTGCCAGCAGTTTAGCGCTATACGAGCAGTACTTC. Translation gives CASSLALYEQYF.